This T cell receptor beta chain was sequenced during a study of tumor-infiltrating lymphocytes in primary liver carcinoma. V dropped 4 bases and J dropped 8; count of bases not matched to a gene: 8. This CDR3 is built from 14 residues. The V gene's germline CDR1 is SGHAT and CDR2 FQNNGV. Total RNA (roughly 0.45 ug) served as template for TCR beta cDNA synthesis primed by a constant-region primer. Slightly modified ARM-PCR, run as three nested multiplex PCR rounds, produced the TCR beta libraries. Forward primers for TRBV1-TRBV30 and a C-beta reverse primer served the first two PCR rounds, at roughly 10 cycles each. One entry per CDR3 protein, called by TCRdb with MiXCR from the multiplex PCR reads. The table lists some 64,000 distinct CDR3 sequences, about 65% of them singletons. Without any cell sorting, about 18-30 mg of bulk tissue yielded co-extracted RNA and DNA. Patients underwent resection of primary liver carcinoma. All tumor specimens exceeded 80% viable tumor cells.

This receptor was obtained from a man aged 40-55 years with primary liver carcinoma and hepatitis B virus infection. This sequence joins TRBV11-2 and TRBJ2-7, with TRBD1 matching 10 bases. The material sequenced was liver tumor tissue from sampling region 4. Subset of the sample: tumor region T4, right-lateral pole. The chain's CDR3 is CASSCPTGGGQQYF. The CDR3 DNA reads TGTGCCAGCAGCTGCCCGACAGGGGGCGGGCAGCAGTACTTC. The variable domain in full, completed from reference TRBV11-2 and TRBJ2-7, reads EAGVAQSPRYKIIEKRQSVAFWCNPISGHATLYWYQQILGQGPKLLIQFQNNGVVDDSQLPKDRFSAERLKGVDSTLKIQPAKLEDSAVYLCASSCPTGGGQQYFGPGTRLTVT.